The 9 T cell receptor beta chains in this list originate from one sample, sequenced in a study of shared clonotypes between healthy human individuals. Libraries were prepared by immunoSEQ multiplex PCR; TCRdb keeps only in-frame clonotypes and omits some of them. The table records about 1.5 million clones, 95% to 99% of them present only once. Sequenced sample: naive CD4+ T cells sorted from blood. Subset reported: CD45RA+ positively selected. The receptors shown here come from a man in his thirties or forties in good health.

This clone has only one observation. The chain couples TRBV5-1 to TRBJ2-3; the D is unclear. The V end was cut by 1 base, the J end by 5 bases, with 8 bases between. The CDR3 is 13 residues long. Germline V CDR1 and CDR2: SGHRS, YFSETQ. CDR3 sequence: CASSLNLRDTQYF. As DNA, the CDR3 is TGCGCCAGCAGCTTGAATCTGCGAGATACGCAGTATTTT.

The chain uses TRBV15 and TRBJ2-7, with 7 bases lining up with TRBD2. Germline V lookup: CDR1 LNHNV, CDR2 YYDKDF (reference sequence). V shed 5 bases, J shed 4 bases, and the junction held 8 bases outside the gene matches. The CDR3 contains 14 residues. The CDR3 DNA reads TGTGCCACCAGCGGCGGGGAGGGGAAGTACGAGCAGTACTTC. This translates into CATSGGEGKYEQYF. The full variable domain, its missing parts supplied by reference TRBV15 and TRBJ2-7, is DAMVIQNPRYQVTQFGKPVTLSCSQTLNHNVMYWYQQKSSQAPKLLFHYYDKDFNNEADTPDNFQSRRPNTSFCFLDIRSPGLGDTAMYLCATSGGEGKYEQYFGPGTRLTVT.

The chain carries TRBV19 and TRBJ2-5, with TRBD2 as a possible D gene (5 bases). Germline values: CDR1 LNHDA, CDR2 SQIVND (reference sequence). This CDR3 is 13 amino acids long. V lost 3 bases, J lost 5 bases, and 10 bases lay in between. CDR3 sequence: CASSITSGETQYF. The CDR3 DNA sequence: TGTGCCAGTAGTATTACTTCGGGGGAGACCCAGTACTTC. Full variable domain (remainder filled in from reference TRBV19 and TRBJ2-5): DGGITQSPKYLFRKEGQNVTLSCEQNLNHDAMYWYRQDPGQGLRLIYYSQIVNDFQKGDIAEGYSVSREKKESFPLTVTSAQKNPTAFYLCASSITSGETQYFGPGTRLLVL.

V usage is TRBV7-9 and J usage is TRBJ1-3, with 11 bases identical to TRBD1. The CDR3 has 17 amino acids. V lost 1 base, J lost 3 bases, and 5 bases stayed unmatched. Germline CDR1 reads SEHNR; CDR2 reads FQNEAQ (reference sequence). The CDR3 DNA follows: TGTGCCAGCAGCTTAGAGGACAGGGGGCGCTTTGGAAACACCATATATTTT. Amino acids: CASSLEDRGRFGNTIYF.

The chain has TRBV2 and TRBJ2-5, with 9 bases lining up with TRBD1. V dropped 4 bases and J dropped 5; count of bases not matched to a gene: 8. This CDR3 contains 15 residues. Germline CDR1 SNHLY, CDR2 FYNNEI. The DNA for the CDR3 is TGTGCCAGCAGTGGGGGCACAGGGGGCGCGGAGACCCAGTACTTC. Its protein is CASSGGTGGAETQYF. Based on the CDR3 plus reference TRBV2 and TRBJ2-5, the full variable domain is EPEVTQTPSHQVTQMGQEVILRCVPISNHLYFYWYRQILGQKVEFLVSFYNNEISEKSEIFDDQFSVERPDGSNFTLKIRSTKLEDSAMYFCASSGGTGGAETQYFGPGTRLLVL.

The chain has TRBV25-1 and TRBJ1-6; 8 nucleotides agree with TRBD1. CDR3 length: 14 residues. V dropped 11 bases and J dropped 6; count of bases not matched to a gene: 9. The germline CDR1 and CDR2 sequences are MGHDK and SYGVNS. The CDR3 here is CASSQGALNSPLHF. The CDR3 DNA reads TGTGCCTCCTCCCAGGGGGCGCTTAATTCACCCCTCCACTTT.

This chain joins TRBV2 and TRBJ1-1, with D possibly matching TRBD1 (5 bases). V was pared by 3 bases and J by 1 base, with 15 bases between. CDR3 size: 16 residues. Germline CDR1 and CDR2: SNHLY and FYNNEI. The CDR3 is CASSDGGSGRNTEAFF. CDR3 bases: TGTGCCAGCAGTGATGGGGGGTCAGGCAGGAACACTGAAGCTTTCTTT.

The CDR3 loop is CASSPQIVSYEQYF. CDR3 in DNA: TGTGCCAGCAGCCCACAAATAGTCTCCTACGAGCAGTACTTC. The rearrangement uses TRBV11-2 and TRBJ2-7, with D uncertain. Trimming removed 5 bases at V and 0 bases at J, with 11 bases between. Germline lookup yields CDR1 SGHAT and CDR2 FQNNGV. The CDR3 consists of 14 residues. Looking up the rest from reference TRBV11-2 and TRBJ2-7 gives the full variable domain: EAGVAQSPRYKIIEKRQSVAFWCNPISGHATLYWYQQILGQGPKLLIQFQNNGVVDDSQLPKDRFSAERLKGVDSTLKIQPAKLEDSAVYLCASSPQIVSYEQYFGPGTRLTVT.

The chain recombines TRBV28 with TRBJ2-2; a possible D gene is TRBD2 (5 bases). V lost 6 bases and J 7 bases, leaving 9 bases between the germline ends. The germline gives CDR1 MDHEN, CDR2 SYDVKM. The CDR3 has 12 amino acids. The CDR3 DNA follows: TGTGCCAGCAGAACAGCGGTCGGGGAGCTGTTTTTT. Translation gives CASRTAVGELFF. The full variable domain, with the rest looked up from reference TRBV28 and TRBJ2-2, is DVKVTQSSRYLVKRTGEKVFLECVQDMDHENMFWYRQDPGLGLRLIYFSYDVKMKEKGDIPEGYSVSREKKERFSLILESASTNQTSMYLCASRTAVGELFFGEGSRLTVL.